The text below deals with one T cell receptor (beta chain). The data were taken from a study of blood T cell repertoires in COVID-19. On the study more broadly: Acute and convalescent COVID-19 specimens originated in the United States, Italy and Spain. Sources were T cells, B-cell-depleted T cells, or PBMCs; the material itself was cDNA or gDNA.

Generated by immunoSEQ multiplex PCR, the TCRdb table keeps only in-frame clones and is missing some. The table lists about 110,000 clones, 71% of them singletons. The origin of this receptor is a human donor with acute or convalescent COVID-19. The donor label of this sample is uncertain. Sequencing was carried out using peripheral blood.

The CDR3 DNA reads as TGTGCCAGCAGCAGAAAAAGCGGCCCGGGGACCCAGTACTTC. Protein: CASSRKSGPGTQYF. The V call is TRBV7-2, the J call TRBJ2-5, with a possible D match to TRBD2 (5 bases). This CDR3 comprises 14 residues. The germline CDR1 and CDR2 sequences are SGHTA and FQGNSA. The V gene lost 5 bases and the J gene lost 7 bases, with 17 bases spanning the gap.